This T cell receptor beta chain was sequenced during a study of patients and donors after allogeneic stem cell transplantation (dated by TCRdb to 2020 to 2021). The sample holds many counts of this clonotype. Its antigen target is currently unknown. No base-level quality is on record; no much larger clone is a single base apart. Library preparation used RT-PCR. Sequenced using a NextSeq 550. TCRdb took the public reads, trimmed them with fastp at Q25, ran MiXCR for clone calling and kept in-frame beta chains. CDR3 protein sequences are deduplicated, and each keeps its most common genes and DNA. The table for this sample lists 800,000 to 1,000,000 distinct CDR3 sequences; about a sixth of them were counted only once. The top ten clonotypes cover under 6.5% of the sample. The CDR3 runs 15 residues from the cysteine to the phenylalanine. The retained sequence is limited to the CDR3, 45 bases, with the frame set at the first base. Germline trimming amounts to 9 bases on V and 3 bases on J, with 6 as the count of junction bases outside the gene matches. CDR1 and CDR2 (KGHDR, SFDVKD) derive from the germline V gene.

Recombination joined TRBV24-1 with TRBJ2-2; the central 10 bases match TRBD2. This sequence was found in a human donor who was either an allogeneic HSCT recipient or a stem cell or donor lymphocyte infusion donor (not recorded which). It is not recorded whose cells these are; they may come from a transplant donor. Sequenced material: blood, either unsorted or a sorted T cell fraction (not recorded which). The CDR3 reads as follows: CATYGGLAYTGELFF. The DNA is as follows: TGTGCCACCTATGGGGGACTAGCGTACACCGGGGAGCTGTTTTTT.